What follows is one T cell receptor (beta chain) and its context. No antigen is known for it. In germline, CDR1 is LGHNA, CDR2 YNFKEQ. Losses at the gene ends were 10 bases for V and 8 bases for J; bases not matched to a gene: 11. The CDR3 is made up of 13 amino acids. The PCR had 60 Vbeta and 13 Jbeta primers. Clones were read by immunoSEQ multiplex PCR, and TCRdb kept only the in-frame ones, dropping some. The sample contains 100,000 to 120,000 clones, over 65% of which appear only once. The data stem from a study of cytomegalovirus exposure and HLA in healthy donors. In the study overall: Early released data comprised tens of millions of unique TCRs from HLA-typed donors.

General observations from the study: Most TCR sequences were rare, but some public TCRs occurred in many donors. Later analysis suggested links between common viral pathogens and several top significant clusters. Later examination showed HLA-associated TCR beta chains had greater clonal expansion than equally common others.

The genes are TRBV4-2 and TRBJ2-4; TRBD1 matches 7 bases. Sequencing was done on a sample of PBMCs. The TCR originated in a woman between 18 and 29 years old in good health and CMV-seronegative. This CDR3 is CATLGPDRDIQYF. The CDR3 DNA reads as TGTGCCACCTTGGGACCTGACAGGGACATTCAGTACTTC.